The text below deals with one T cell receptor beta chain. CDR3 length: 18 amino acids. V lost 4 bases and J lost 5, with 26 bases in between. CDR1 is LGHDT and CDR2 is YNNKEL in the germline V gene (reference sequence). This record belongs to a study of blood T cells in healthy people across ages. It was with a sample-barcoded 5' primer and a J-beta primer mix that a second PCR of about 7 to 12 cycles was run. In TCRdb, the 5' RACE reads were re-called with MiXCR into one record per CDR3 protein. Of approximately 850,000 distinct CDR3 sequences in the sample, nearly 60% were seen once. Sample donors were healthy Caucasian individuals that came from Russia, aged 6 to 90.

The chain couples TRBV3-1 to TRBJ1-1; D call uncertain. The source of this sequence is a man aged 25 to 40 in good health. The sequenced material came from blood. The CDR3 is CASSPIGGSIRAFTEAFF. CDR3 bases: TGTGCCAGCAGCCCAATCGGTGGTAGCATCCGGGCGTTTACTGAAGCTTTCTTT.